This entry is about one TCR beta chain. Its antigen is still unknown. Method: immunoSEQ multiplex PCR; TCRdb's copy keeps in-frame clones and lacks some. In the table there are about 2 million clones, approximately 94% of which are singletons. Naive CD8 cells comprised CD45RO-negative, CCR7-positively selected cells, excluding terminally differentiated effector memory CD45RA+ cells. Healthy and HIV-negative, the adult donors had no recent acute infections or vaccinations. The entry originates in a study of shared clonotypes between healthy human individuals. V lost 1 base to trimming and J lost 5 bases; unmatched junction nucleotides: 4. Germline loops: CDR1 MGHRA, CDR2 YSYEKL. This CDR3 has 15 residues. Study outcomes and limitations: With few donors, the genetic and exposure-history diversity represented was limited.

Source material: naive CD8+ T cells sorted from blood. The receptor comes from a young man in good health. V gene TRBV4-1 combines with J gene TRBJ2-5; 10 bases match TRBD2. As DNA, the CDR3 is TGCGCCAGCAGCCAAGGTCAAGCGGGGGGGGAGACCCAGTACTTC. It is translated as CASSQGQAGGETQYF.